These T cell receptor beta chains were read from a single sample in a study of T cell responses to AZD1222 COVID-19 vaccine. This table comes from immunoSEQ multiplex PCR, and its TCRdb copy is limited to in-frame clones, with some not included. The sample lists under 150,000 clones, just over 90% occurring once. The source material was peripheral blood, sampled 28 days after the second AZD1222 dose. These receptors were taken from an adult who received the AZD1222 COVID-19 vaccine. CDR3s include the opening cysteine and the closing phenylalanine or tryptophan. D genes are given only for firm matches. The size of a clone is reported for some rows only, either as once, few or many, or as a class for expanded clones.

d_gene: TRBD2
j_gene: TRBJ2-2
v_gene: TRBV9
abundance: -
CDR3aa: CASSVGLAGGTGELFF
CDR3nt: TGTGCCAGCAGCGTAGGACTAGCGGGAGGTACCGGGGAGCTGTTTTTT

d_gene: TRBD2
j_gene: TRBJ2-3
v_gene: TRBV3-1/TRBV3-2
abundance: -
CDR3aa: CASSQHSGRALEDTQYF
CDR3nt: TGTGCCAGCAGCCAACATAGCGGGAGGGCCCTCGAAGATACGCAGTATTTT

d_gene: -
j_gene: TRBJ2-1
v_gene: TRBV5-5
abundance: -
CDR3aa: CASSLNGPYNEQFF
CDR3nt: TGTGCCAGCAGCTTGAACGGTCCATACAATGAGCAGTTCTTC

d_gene: -
j_gene: TRBJ1-1
v_gene: TRBV2
abundance: -
CDR3aa: CASSEQGSTEAFF
CDR3nt: TGTGCCAGCAGTGAACAGGGCTCCACTGAAGCTTTCTTT

d_gene: TRBD1
j_gene: TRBJ1-5
v_gene: TRBV30
abundance: -
CDR3aa: CAWSVSQGDQPQHF
CDR3nt: TGTGCCTGGAGTGTATCTCAGGGGGATCAGCCCCAGCATTTT

d_gene: -
j_gene: TRBJ2-5
v_gene: TRBV7-9
abundance: -
CDR3aa: CASSLGSHGQETQYF
CDR3nt: TGTGCCAGCAGCTTAGGGTCCCACGGCCAAGAGACCCAGTACTTC

d_gene: -
j_gene: TRBJ1-6
v_gene: TRBV3-1/TRBV3-2
abundance: -
CDR3aa: CASSLGKVGNSPLHF
CDR3nt: TGTGCCAGCAGCCTAGGGAAGGTTGGGAATTCACCCCTCCACTTT

d_gene: TRBD2
j_gene: TRBJ2-7
v_gene: TRBV11-2
abundance: -
CDR3aa: CASSLVASGFEQYF
CDR3nt: TGTGCCAGCAGCTTAGTAGCTAGCGGATTCGAGCAGTACTTC

d_gene: -
j_gene: TRBJ2-5
v_gene: TRBV7-9
abundance: -
CDR3aa: CASSLVSGLQETQYF
CDR3nt: TGTGCCAGCAGCTTAGTCTCGGGGCTGCAAGAGACCCAGTACTTC

d_gene: -
j_gene: TRBJ1-2
v_gene: TRBV19
abundance: -
CDR3aa: CASSPRGLHYGYTF
CDR3nt: TGTGCCAGTAGCCCCCGGGGGCTTCACTATGGCTACACCTTC

d_gene: -
j_gene: TRBJ1-2
v_gene: TRBV9
abundance: -
CDR3aa: CASSASSGNGYTF
CDR3nt: TGTGCCAGCAGCGCCAGCTCGGGGAATGGCTACACCTTC

d_gene: -
j_gene: TRBJ1-4
v_gene: TRBV6-5
abundance: -
CDR3aa: CASSLRGSTNEKLFF
CDR3nt: TGTGCCAGCAGTTTGAGGGGCTCAACTAATGAAAAACTGTTTTTT

d_gene: -
j_gene: TRBJ2-5
v_gene: TRBV5-6
abundance: -
CDR3aa: CASSLNGIQETQYF
CDR3nt: TGTGCCAGCAGCTTGAACGGAATCCAAGAGACCCAGTACTTC

d_gene: -
j_gene: TRBJ1-5
v_gene: TRBV19
abundance: -
CDR3aa: CASSIGAVRQPQHF
CDR3nt: TGTGCCAGTAGTATAGGGGCAGTCCGCCAGCCCCAGCATTTT

d_gene: -
j_gene: TRBJ1-3
v_gene: TRBV7-9
abundance: -
CDR3aa: CASSQGRQGSPGNTIYF
CDR3nt: TGTGCCAGCAGCCAAGGACGTCAGGGGAGTCCTGGAAACACCATATATTTT

d_gene: TRBD1
j_gene: TRBJ1-1
v_gene: TRBV11-2
abundance: -
CDR3aa: CASSFRGLGVNTEAFF
CDR3nt: TGTGCCAGCAGCTTTAGGGGGCTTGGGGTGAACACTGAAGCTTTCTTT

d_gene: -
j_gene: TRBJ2-2
v_gene: TRBV5-1
abundance: -
CDR3aa: CASSLPWAQQGTNTGELFF
CDR3nt: TGCGCCAGCAGCTTGCCGTGGGCACAGCAGGGGACGAACACCGGGGAGCTGTTTTTT

d_gene: TRBD2
j_gene: TRBJ2-1
v_gene: TRBV7-2
abundance: -
CDR3aa: CASSLQGAGGIKSEQFF
CDR3nt: TGTGCCAGCAGTCTCCAAGGGGCGGGGGGTATAAAGAGTGAGCAGTTCTTC

d_gene: TRBD2
j_gene: TRBJ2-1
v_gene: TRBV11-2
abundance: -
CDR3aa: CASSRTSGNYNEQFF
CDR3nt: TGTGCCAGCAGCCGGACTAGCGGCAATTACAATGAGCAGTTCTTC

d_gene: -
j_gene: TRBJ1-2
v_gene: TRBV19
abundance: -
CDR3aa: CASSHGPYGYTF
CDR3nt: TGTGCCAGTAGTCACGGGCCCTACGGCTACACCTTC

d_gene: -
j_gene: TRBJ2-3
v_gene: TRBV6-5
abundance: -
CDR3aa: CASSYGGPNTDTQYF
CDR3nt: TGTGCCAGCAGTTACGGGGGGCCGAACACAGATACGCAGTATTTT

d_gene: -
j_gene: TRBJ1-5
v_gene: TRBV19
abundance: -
CDR3aa: CASSHYGYSNQPQHF
CDR3nt: TGTGCCAGTAGCCACTATGGATATAGCAATCAGCCCCAGCATTTT

d_gene: -
j_gene: TRBJ2-1
v_gene: TRBV7-3
abundance: -
CDR3aa: CASSLTVAYYNEQFF
CDR3nt: TGTGCCAGCAGCTTAACCGTAGCGTATTACAATGAGCAGTTCTTC

d_gene: -
j_gene: TRBJ1-1
v_gene: TRBV2
abundance: -
CDR3aa: CASSERRANTEAFF
CDR3nt: TGTGCCAGCAGTGAAAGGAGGGCGAACACTGAAGCTTTCTTT

d_gene: -
j_gene: TRBJ1-1
v_gene: TRBV5-6
abundance: -
CDR3aa: CASSLGYRNTEAFF
CDR3nt: TGTGCCAGCAGCTTGGGGTACCGAAACACTGAAGCTTTCTTT

d_gene: -
j_gene: TRBJ1-1
v_gene: TRBV7-3
abundance: -
CDR3aa: CASSQRRGNTEAFF
CDR3nt: TGTGCCAGCAGCCAAAGACGGGGAAACACTGAAGCTTTCTTT

d_gene: -
j_gene: TRBJ1-4
v_gene: TRBV2
abundance: -
CDR3aa: CASSLTDLNEKLFF
CDR3nt: TGTGCCAGCAGTCTGACAGACCTTAATGAAAAACTGTTTTTT

d_gene: -
j_gene: TRBJ1-1
v_gene: TRBV7-9
abundance: -
CDR3aa: CASSLAGVTEAFF
CDR3nt: TGTGCCAGCAGCTTAGCGGGGGTCACTGAAGCTTTCTTT

d_gene: -
j_gene: TRBJ1-3
v_gene: TRBV6-5
abundance: once
CDR3aa: CASSYRADRTGNTIYF
CDR3nt: TGTGCCAGCAGTTACAGGGCGGACAGAACTGGAAACACCATATATTTT